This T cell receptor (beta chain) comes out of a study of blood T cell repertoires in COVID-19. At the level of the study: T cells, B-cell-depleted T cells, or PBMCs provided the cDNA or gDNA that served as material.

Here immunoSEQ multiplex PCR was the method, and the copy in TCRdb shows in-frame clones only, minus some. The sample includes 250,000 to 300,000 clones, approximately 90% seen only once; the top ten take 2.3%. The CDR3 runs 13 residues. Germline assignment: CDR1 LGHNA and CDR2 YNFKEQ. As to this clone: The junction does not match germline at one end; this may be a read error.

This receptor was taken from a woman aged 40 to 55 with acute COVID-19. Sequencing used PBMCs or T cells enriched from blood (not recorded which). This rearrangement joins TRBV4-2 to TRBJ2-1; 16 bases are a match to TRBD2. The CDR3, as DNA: TGTGCCAGCAGCCAGGGACTAGCGGGAGGGGATATCTTC. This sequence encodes CASSQGLAGGDIF.